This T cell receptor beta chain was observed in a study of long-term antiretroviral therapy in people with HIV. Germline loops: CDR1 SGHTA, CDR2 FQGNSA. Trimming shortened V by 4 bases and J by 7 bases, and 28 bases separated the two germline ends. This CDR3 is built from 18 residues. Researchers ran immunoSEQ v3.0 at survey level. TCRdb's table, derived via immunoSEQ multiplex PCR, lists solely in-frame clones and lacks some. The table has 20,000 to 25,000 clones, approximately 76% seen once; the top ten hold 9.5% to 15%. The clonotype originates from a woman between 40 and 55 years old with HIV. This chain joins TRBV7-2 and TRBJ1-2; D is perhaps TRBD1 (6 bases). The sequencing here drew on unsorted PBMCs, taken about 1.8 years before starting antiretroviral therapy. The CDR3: CASSSPDRQAAKAVGYTF. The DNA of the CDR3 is TGTGCCAGCAGCTCCCCAGACCGACAGGCAGCAAAGGCTGTTGGCTACACCTTC.